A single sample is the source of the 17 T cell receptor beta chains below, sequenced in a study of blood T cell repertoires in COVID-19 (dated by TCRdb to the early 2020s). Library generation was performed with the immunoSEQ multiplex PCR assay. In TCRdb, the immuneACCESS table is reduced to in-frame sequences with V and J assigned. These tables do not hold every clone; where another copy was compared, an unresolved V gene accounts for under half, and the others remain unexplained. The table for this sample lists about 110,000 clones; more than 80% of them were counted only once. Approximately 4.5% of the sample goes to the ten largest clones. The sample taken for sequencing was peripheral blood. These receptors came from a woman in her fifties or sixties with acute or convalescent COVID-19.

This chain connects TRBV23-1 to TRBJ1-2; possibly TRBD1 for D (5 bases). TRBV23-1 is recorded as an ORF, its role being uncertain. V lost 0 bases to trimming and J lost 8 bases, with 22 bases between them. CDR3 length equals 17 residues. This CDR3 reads CASSQSGQTRVDGGYTF. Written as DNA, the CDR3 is TGCGCCAGCAGTCAATCGGGGCAGACTCGCGTGGATGGGGGCTACACCTTC.

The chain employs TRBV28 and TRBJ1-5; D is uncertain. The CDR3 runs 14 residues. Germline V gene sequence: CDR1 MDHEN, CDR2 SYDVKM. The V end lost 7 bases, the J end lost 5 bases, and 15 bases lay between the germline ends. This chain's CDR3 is CASTLSLLDQPQHF. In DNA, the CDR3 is TGTGCCAGCACCTTGAGCCTTCTTGATCAGCCCCAGCATTTT. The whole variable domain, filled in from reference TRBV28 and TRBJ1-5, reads DVKVTQSSRYLVKRTGEKVFLECVQDMDHENMFWYRQDPGLGLRLIYFSYDVKMKEKGDIPEGYSVSREKKERFSLILESASTNQTSMYLCASTLSLLDQPQHFGDGTRLSIL.

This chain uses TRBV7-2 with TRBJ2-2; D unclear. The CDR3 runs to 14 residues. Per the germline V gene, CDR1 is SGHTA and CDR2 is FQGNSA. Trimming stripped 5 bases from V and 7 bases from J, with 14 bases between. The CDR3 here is CASSQLAPGGELFF. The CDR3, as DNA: TGTGCCAGCAGCCAGCTGGCGCCAGGCGGGGAGCTGTTTTTT.

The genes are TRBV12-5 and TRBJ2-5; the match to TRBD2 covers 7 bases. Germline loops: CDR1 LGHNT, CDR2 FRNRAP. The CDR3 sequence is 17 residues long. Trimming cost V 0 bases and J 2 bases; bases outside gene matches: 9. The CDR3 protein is CASGLVRGTSDQETQYF. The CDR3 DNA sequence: TGTGCTAGTGGTTTGGTACGAGGAACTAGCGATCAAGAGACCCAGTACTTC.

The CDR3 loop is CASSLAGGKDEQYF. For the CDR3, the DNA is TGTGCCAGCAGCTTGGCTGGCGGAAAGGACGAGCAGTACTTC. The rearrangement joins TRBV5-4 to TRBJ2-7; D ambiguous. This CDR3 contains 14 residues. Trimming removed 0 bases at V and 5 bases at J, with 12 bases between. Per the germline V gene, CDR1 is SGHNT and CDR2 is YYREEE (reference sequence). The entire variable domain, with the rest obtained from reference TRBV5-4 and TRBJ2-7, is as follows: ETGVTQSPTHLIKTRGQQVTLRCSSQSGHNTVSWYQQALGQGPQFIFQYYREEENGRGNFPPRFSGLQFPNYSSELNVNALELDDSALYLCASSLAGGKDEQYFGPGTRLTVT.

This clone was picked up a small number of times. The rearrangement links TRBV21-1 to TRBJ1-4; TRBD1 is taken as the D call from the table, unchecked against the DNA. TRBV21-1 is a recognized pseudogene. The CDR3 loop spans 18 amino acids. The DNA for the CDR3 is TGTGCCAGCAGCAAAGGTAGGGACAGAGACACAACTAATGAAAAACTGTTTTTT. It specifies CASSKGRDRDTTNEKLFF.

CDR3 sequence reads: CASSQVGGIGSEQFF. DNA of the CDR3: TGCGCCAGCAGCCAAGTGGGCGGGATCGGTAGTGAGCAGTTCTTC. The chain combines TRBV4-1 with TRBJ2-1, with D possibly matching TRBD2 (6 bases). The CDR3 runs to 15 residues. The germline V gene encodes CDR1 MGHRA and CDR2 YSYEKL. V was shortened by 1 base and J by 9 bases, with 16 bases between the two germline ends.

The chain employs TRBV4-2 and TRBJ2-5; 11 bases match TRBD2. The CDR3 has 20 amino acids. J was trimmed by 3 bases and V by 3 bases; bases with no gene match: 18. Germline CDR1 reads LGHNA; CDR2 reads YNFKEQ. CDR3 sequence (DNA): TGTGCCAGCAGCCAGAGTTCCGGGACTAGCGGAATTGGGTGGGAAGAGACCCAGTACTTC. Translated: CASSQSSGTSGIGWEETQYF.

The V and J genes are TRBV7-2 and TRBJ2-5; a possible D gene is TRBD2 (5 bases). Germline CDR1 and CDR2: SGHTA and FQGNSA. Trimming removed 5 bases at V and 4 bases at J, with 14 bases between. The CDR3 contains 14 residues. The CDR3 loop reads CASSRYTGIETQYF. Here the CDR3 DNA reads TGTGCCAGCAGCCGTTACACGGGGATAGAGACCCAGTACTTC.

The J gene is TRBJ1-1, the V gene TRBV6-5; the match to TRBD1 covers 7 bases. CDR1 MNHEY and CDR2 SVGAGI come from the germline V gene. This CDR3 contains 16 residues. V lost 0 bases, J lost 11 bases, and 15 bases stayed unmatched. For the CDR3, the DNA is TGTGCCAGCAGTTACTCGATTGCTCGACAGGGAGCGTTGGCTTTCTTT. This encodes CASSYSIARQGALAFF.

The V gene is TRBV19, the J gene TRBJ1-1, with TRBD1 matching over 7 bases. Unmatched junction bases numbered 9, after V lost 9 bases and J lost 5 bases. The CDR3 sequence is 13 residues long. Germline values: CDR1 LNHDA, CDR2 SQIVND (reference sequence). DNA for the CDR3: TGTGCCAGCTTACCCAGGGGGATGACTGAAGCTTTCTTT. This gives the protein CASLPRGMTEAFF.

The CDR3 DNA follows: TGTGCCACCAGTCCCGCCCTGGGCTCACCCCTCCACTTT. It yields the protein CATSPALGSPLHF. This chain uses TRBV24-1 with TRBJ1-6; D is undetermined. CDR1 KGHDR and CDR2 SFDVKD come from the germline V gene. V lost 6 bases to trimming and J lost 10 bases, with 12 bases between them. The CDR3 covers 13 residues.

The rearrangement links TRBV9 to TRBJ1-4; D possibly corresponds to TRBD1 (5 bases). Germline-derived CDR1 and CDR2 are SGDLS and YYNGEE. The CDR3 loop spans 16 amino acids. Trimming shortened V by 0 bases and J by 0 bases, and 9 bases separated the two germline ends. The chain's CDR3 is CASSVGGAATNEKLFF. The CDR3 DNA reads TGTGCCAGCAGCGTAGGTGGGGCCGCAACTAATGAAAAACTGTTTTTT.

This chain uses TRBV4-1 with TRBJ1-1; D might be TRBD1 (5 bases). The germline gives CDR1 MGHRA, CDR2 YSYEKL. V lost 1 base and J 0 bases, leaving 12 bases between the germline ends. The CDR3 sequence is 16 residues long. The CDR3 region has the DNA TGCGCCAGCAGCCAAGGGTGGGGGGAGATGAACACTGAAGCTTTCTTT. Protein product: CASSQGWGEMNTEAFF.

CDR3 coding DNA: TGTGCCAGCACCGGACAGGGGATGGTCACTGAAGCTTTCTTT. Translating it yields CASTGQGMVTEAFF. The rearrangement links TRBV6-6 to TRBJ1-1, with 9 bases aligning to TRBD1. Germline lookup yields CDR1 MNHNY and CDR2 SVGAGI (reference sequence). This CDR3 region has 14 residues. J lost 4 bases, V lost 7 bases, and 7 bases had no gene match.

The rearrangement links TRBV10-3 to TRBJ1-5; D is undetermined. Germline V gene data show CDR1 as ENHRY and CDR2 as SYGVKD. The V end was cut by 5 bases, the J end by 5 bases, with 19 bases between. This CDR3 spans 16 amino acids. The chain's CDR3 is CAISKAWEGGDQPQHF. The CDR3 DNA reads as TGTGCCATCAGTAAGGCCTGGGAGGGTGGGGATCAGCCCCAGCATTTT.

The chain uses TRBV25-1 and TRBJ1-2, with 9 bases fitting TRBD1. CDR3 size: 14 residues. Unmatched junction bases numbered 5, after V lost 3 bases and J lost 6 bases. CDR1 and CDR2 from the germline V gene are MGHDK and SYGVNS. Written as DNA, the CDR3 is TGTGCCAGCAGTGACTGGACAGGGGTAGATGGCTACACCTTC. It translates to CASSDWTGVDGYTF.